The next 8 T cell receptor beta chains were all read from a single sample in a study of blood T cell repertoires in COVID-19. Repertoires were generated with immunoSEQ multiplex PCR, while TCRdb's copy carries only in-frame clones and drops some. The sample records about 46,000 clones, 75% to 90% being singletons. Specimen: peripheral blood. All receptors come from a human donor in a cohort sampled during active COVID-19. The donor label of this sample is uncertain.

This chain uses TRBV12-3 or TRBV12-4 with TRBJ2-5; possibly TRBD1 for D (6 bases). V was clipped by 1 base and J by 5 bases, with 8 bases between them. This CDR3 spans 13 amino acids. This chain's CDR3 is CASSLGQGETQYF. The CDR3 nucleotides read TGTGCCAGCAGTTTAGGGCAGGGGGAGACCCAGTACTTC.

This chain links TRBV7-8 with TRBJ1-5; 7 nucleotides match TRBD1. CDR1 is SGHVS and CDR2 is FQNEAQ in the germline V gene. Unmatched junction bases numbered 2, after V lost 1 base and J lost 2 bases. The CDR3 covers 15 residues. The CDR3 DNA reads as TGTGCCAGCAGCTTAGGAACAGGGGGCAATCAGCCCCAGCATTTT. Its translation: CASSLGTGGNQPQHF.

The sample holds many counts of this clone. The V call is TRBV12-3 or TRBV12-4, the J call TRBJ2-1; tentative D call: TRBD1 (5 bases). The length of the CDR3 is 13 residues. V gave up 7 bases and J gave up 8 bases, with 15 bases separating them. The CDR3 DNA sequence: TGTGCCAGCATCCTCTCTGCAGGGCATGAGCAGTTCTTC. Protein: CASILSAGHEQFF.

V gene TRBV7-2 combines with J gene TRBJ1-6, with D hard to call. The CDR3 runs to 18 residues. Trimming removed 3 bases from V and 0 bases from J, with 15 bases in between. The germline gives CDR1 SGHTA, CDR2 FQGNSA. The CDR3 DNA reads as TGTGCCAGCAGCTTGCTTCCTAAAGGGAGCTCCTATAATTCACCCCTCCACTTT. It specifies CASSLLPKGSSYNSPLHF.

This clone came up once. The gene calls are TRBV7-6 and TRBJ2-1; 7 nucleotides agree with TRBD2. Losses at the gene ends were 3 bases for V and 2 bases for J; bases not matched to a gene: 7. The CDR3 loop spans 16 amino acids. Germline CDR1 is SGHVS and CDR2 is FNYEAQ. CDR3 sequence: CASSFSGGGTYNEQFF. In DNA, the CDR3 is TGTGCCAGCAGCTTTAGCGGCGGGGGAACCTACAATGAGCAGTTCTTC.

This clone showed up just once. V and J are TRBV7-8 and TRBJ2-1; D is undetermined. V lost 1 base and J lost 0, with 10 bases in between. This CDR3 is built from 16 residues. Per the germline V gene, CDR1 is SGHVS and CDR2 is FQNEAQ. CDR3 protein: CASSLGFVSSYNEQFF. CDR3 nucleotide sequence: TGTGCCAGCAGCTTAGGCTTCGTTAGCTCCTACAATGAGCAGTTCTTC.

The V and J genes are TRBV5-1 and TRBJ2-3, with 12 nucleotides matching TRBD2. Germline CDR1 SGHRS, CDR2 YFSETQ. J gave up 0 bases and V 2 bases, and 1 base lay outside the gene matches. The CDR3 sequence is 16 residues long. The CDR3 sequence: CASSLGLAGSTDTQYF. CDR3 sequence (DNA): TGCGCCAGCAGCTTAGGACTAGCGGGGAGCACAGATACGCAGTATTTT.

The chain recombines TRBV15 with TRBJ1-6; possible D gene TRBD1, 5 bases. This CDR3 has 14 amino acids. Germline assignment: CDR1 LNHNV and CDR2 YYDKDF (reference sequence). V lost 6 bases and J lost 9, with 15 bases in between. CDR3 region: CATSSWEGSSPLHF. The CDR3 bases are TGTGCCACCAGTAGTTGGGAGGGGAGTTCACCCCTCCACTTT.